A selection of T cell receptor beta chains follows, all from one sample in a study of OX40 agonist ivuxolimab in advanced cancers. Some clones are missing from TCRdb's copy, which holds only in-frame ones; the method was immunoSEQ multiplex PCR. The profile shows approximately 57,000 clones, about 87% of them singletons. The material sequenced was CD4+ or CD8+ T cells sorted from blood, taken in a trial of the OX40 agonist ivuxolimab. These receptors were obtained from an adult with an advanced solid tumor such as melanoma, head and neck, liver or kidney cancer. Both conserved end residues are part of each CDR3. A D gene is named only where the DNA matches it firmly. Only part of the rows carry a size: once, few, many, or a class if the clone is expanded.

TRBJ2-1 TRBD2 . TRBV30 TGTGCCTGGACTTCCGCACGGGGGCTCGGACTAGCGGGAGTGAACAATGAGCAGTTCTTC CAWTSARGLGLAGVNNEQFF
TRBJ1-5 TRBD1 . TRBV5-5 TGTGCCAGCAGCCTGGGACAGGGGGTACGCAATCAGCCCCAGCATTTT CASSLGQGVRNQPQHF
TRBJ1-5 TRBD1 . TRBV6-5 TGTGCCAGCAAGATAGGACAGGGAGAAAATCAGCCCCAGCATTTT CASKIGQGENQPQHF
TRBJ1-3 . . TRBV6-4 TGTGCCAGCCTGTCCATTTGTGTGGGGTCTGGAAACACCATATATTTT CASLSICVGSGNTIYF
TRBJ2-1 . . TRBV2 TGTGCCAGCAGTTCCACCAACAATGAGCAGTTCTTC CASSSTNNEQFF
TRBJ1-2 . . TRBV28 TGTGCCAGCAGTTTAGATTACTATGGCTACACCTTC CASSLDYYGYTF
TRBJ2-1 TRBD2 . TRBV10-3 TGTGCCATCAACCCGACTAGCGGGAGGGCCAGCAATGAGCAGTTCTTC CAINPTSGRASNEQFF
TRBJ1-5 . . TRBV30 TGTGCCTGGAGTCGGACCGCCGGTCAGCCCCAGCATTTT CAWSRTAGQPQHF
TRBJ2-1 TRBD1 . TRBV5-8 TGTGCCAGCAGCTGGTCCGGGACAGTATACAATGAGCAGTTCTTC CASSWSGTVYNEQFF
TRBJ2-3 . . TRBV6-6 TGTGCCAGCCGGGACACGAACACAGATACGCAGTATTTT CASRDTNTDTQYF
TRBJ1-3 TRBD1 . TRBV10-3 TGTGCCATCAGTGAACAGGGGATTGTTCCCATATATTTT CAISEQGIVPIYF
TRBJ1-2 TRBD1 . TRBV5-1 TGCGCCAGCAGCTTGGCCCGAGACAGGGCGAACTATGGCTACACCTTC CASSLARDRANYGYTF
TRBJ1-2 . . TRBV6-5 TGTGCCAGCAGTTACACAGGGTTTAACTATGGCTACACCTTC CASSYTGFNYGYTF
TRBJ2-1 TRBD1 . TRBV19 TGTGCCAGTACGGTGAGCGGGACAGGGGACAATGAGCAGTTCTTC CASTVSGTGDNEQFF
TRBJ1-1 . . TRBV7-3 TGTGCCAGCAGCTTCGGCCCGAACACTGAAGCTTTCTTT CASSFGPNTEAFF
TRBJ2-7 TRBD2 . TRBV9 TGTGCCAGCAGCGTAGAGACTAGCGGCTTCAAGCAGTACTTC CASSVETSGFKQYF
TRBJ1-3 . . TRBV4-1 TGCGCCAGCAGCCCCCGGGACGGTATCTCTGGAAACACCATATATTTT CASSPRDGISGNTIYF
TRBJ1-3 . . TRBV2 TGTGCCAGCAGTGTGGACAACTCTGGAAACACCATATATTTT CASSVDNSGNTIYF
TRBJ1-6 . . TRBV15 TGTGCCACCAGCAGAGCAAACGGAAATTCACCCCTCCACTTT CATSRANGNSPLHF
TRBJ2-7 TRBD2 once TRBV18 TGTGCCAGCTCACCAGCTAGCGGCTCCTACGAGCAGTACTTC CASSPASGSYEQYF
TRBJ1-1 . . TRBV30 TGTGCCTGGAATTCAGGGGTGAACACTGAAGCTTTCTTT CAWNSGVNTEAFF
TRBJ2-5 TRBD1 . TRBV5-1 TGCGCCAGCAGCTCCGGGACAGGGGCAGAGACCCAGTACTTC CASSSGTGAETQYF
TRBJ1-2 . . TRBV6-1 TGTGCCAGCAGTGAATGGGTTGGGGTAGGGTATGGCTACACCTTC CASSEWVGVGYGYTF
TRBJ2-7 . . TRBV6-6 TGTGCCAGCAGCCGCGGCCAGACCTACGAGCAGTACTTC CASSRGQTYEQYF
TRBJ2-3 TRBD2 . TRBV28 TGTGCCAGCATCTCCAGCGGGAACATCGCAGATACGCAGTATTTT CASISSGNIADTQYF
TRBJ1-5 TRBD1 . TRBV7-2 TGTGCCAGCAGCAGTGGACAGGGCAATCAGCCCCAGCATTTT CASSSGQGNQPQHF
TRBJ1-1 . few TRBV29-1 TGCAGCGTTGGAGGATTCCTGAACACTGAAGCTTTCTTT CSVGGFLNTEAFF
TRBJ2-6 . . TRBV5-4 TGTGCCAGCAGCACCTGGACAGACGTCCTGACTTTC CASSTWTDVLTF
TRBJ2-5 . . TRBV5-1 TGCGCCAGCAAATCGGGGCAGGTTGGGACCCAGTACTTC CASKSGQVGTQYF
TRBJ1-4 . . TRBV27 TGTGCCAGCAGCAGCATTACGAGGGCACCCGGTGATGAAAAACTGTTTTTT CASSSITRAPGDEKLFF
TRBJ1-3 . . TRBV2 TGTGCCAGCAGTGAATCCCTGGGAAACACCATATATTTT CASSESLGNTIYF
TRBJ1-4 . . TRBV6-1 TGTGCCAGCAGAGAGGGATCGACTAATGAAAAACTGTTTTTT CASREGSTNEKLFF
TRBJ2-2 . . TRBV5-1 TGCGCCAGCAGCGACAGAGACACCGGGGAGCTGTTTTTT CASSDRDTGELFF